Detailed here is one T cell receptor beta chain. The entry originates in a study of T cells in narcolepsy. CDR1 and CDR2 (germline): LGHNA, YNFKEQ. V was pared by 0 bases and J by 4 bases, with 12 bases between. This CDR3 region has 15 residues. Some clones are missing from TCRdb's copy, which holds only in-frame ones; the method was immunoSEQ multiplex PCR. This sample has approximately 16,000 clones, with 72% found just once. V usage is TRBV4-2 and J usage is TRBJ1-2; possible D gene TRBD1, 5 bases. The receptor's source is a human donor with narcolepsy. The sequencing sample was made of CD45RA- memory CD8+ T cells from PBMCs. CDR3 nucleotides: TGTGCCAGCAGCCAAGATCCGCGGGGACTCTATGGCTACACCTTC. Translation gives CASSQDPRGLYGYTF.